What follows are 8 T cell receptor beta chains derived from one specimen sequenced in a study of T cell clones after liver transplantation. Method: immunoSEQ multiplex PCR; TCRdb's copy keeps in-frame clones and lacks some. The sample comprises just over 60,000 clones, 70% to 80% of which are singletons, and over 12% rests with the top ten. The source material was CD4+ T cells from blood, sampled before liver transplant. The source is a human donor who received a liver transplant.

The CDR3 reads CASSIRTGDGYTF. CDR3 nucleotide sequence: TGTGCCAGTAGTATACGTACAGGGGATGGCTACACCTTC. J is TRBJ1-2 and V is TRBV19; TRBD1 matches 7 bases. Germline assignment: CDR1 LNHDA and CDR2 SQIVND (reference sequence). CDR3 length: 13 amino acids. V lost 2 bases to trimming and J lost 6 bases; unmatched junction nucleotides: 3.

This clone was recorded only once. As DNA, the CDR3 is TGTGCCAGCAGCCAAGTACTCGCAACCACAGATACGCAGTATTTT. It is translated as CASSQVLATTDTQYF. The chain carries TRBV14 and TRBJ2-3; D gene ambiguous. Trimming left V 1 base short and J 2 bases short, with 10 bases between. Germline CDR1 and CDR2: SGHDN and FVKESK. The CDR3 sequence is 15 residues long.

The chain carries TRBV9 and TRBJ1-2, with TRBD1 as a possible D gene (6 bases). Germline V lookup: CDR1 SGDLS, CDR2 YYNGEE. Trimming pared 5 bases from V and 4 bases from J, leaving 21 bases between. The CDR3 length is 16 residues. The CDR3 DNA is TGTGCCAGCAGTCCAGAAGTCGGGGGGCTAGGCTATGGCTACACCTTC. The encoded protein is CASSPEVGGLGYGYTF.

There are many counts of this clone. The chain has TRBV1 and TRBJ2-7; the table's D call, TRBD1, was not checked against the DNA. TRBV1 is designated a pseudogene. The CDR3 consists of 13 residues. The CDR3 nucleotides read TGCACCAGCAGGTACGGACAGGGTCACGAGCAGTACTTC. Translating gives CTSRYGQGHEQYF.

The J gene is TRBJ2-2, the V gene TRBV6-1; the D gene is possibly TRBD1 (5 bases). V was pared by 5 bases and J by 0 bases, with 10 bases between. Looked up from germline, CDR1 is MNHNS and CDR2 is SASEGT. The CDR3 consists of 15 residues. The CDR3: CASSLRQPNTGELFF. In DNA, the CDR3 is TGTGCCAGCAGTTTACGACAGCCGAACACCGGGGAGCTGTTTTTT.

This chain connects TRBV7-8 to TRBJ2-7, with D tentatively TRBD2 (6 bases). V lost 1 base and J 5 bases, leaving 15 bases between the germline ends. The CDR3 consists of 15 residues. CDR1 SGHVS and CDR2 FQNEAQ come from the germline V gene. The CDR3 DNA reads as TGTGCCAGCAGCTTAGATGTAGGAGGGAACGACGAGCAGTACTTC. Translated: CASSLDVGGNDEQYF.

The rearrangement links TRBV19 to TRBJ1-1; 11 bases are a match to TRBD1. V shed 3 bases, J shed 0 bases, and the junction held 9 bases outside the gene matches. Germline V lookup: CDR1 LNHDA, CDR2 SQIVND (reference sequence). There are 18 residues in the CDR3. As DNA, the CDR3 is TGTGCCAGTAGTATCGGCGGGACAGGGGGTTTACTGAACACTGAAGCTTTCTTT. Its translation is CASSIGGTGGLLNTEAFF.

The chain recombines TRBV4-1 with TRBJ1-4; TRBD1 might be the D (6 bases). Germline CDR1 and CDR2: MGHRA and YSYEKL. Trimming took 6 bases from V and 0 from J, leaving 17 bases between them. The CDR3 totals 17 residues. The CDR3 loop reads CASSRSGQPATNEKLFF. DNA of the CDR3: TGCGCCAGCAGTCGCTCTGGACAGCCAGCAACTAATGAAAAACTGTTTTTT.